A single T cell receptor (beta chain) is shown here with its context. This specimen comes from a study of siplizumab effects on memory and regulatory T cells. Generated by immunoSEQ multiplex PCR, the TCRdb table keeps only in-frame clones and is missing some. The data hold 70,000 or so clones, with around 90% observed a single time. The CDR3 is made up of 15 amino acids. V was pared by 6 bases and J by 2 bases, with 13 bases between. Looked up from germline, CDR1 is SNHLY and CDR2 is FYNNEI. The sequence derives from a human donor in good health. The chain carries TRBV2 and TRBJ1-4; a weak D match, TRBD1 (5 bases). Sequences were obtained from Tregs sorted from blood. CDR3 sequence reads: CASRRGVWTNEKLFF. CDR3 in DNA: TGTGCCAGCAGGCGGGGGGTATGGACTAATGAAAAACTGTTTTTT. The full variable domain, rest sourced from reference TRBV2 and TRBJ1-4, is EPEVTQTPSHQVTQMGQEVILRCVPISNHLYFYWYRQILGQKVEFLVSFYNNEISEKSEIFDDQFSVERPDGSNFTLKIRSTKLEDSAMYFCASRRGVWTNEKLFFGSGTQLSVL.